The 21 T cell receptor beta chains below were found in one sample sequenced in a study of blood T cell repertoires in COVID-19. Measured with immunoSEQ multiplex PCR; TCRdb has only the in-frame clones, and not every one. The top ten clones hold 1.4% to 1.5% of a sample with approximately 430,000 clones, 75% to 90% of them seen once. Sequenced input: peripheral blood. The receptors come from a woman in her 30s with active or convalescent COVID-19.

This chain joins TRBV25-1 and TRBJ1-2; D is uncertain. The V gene lost 1 base and the J gene lost 3 bases, with 18 bases spanning the gap. CDR1 and CDR2 from the germline V gene are MGHDK and SYGVNS. The CDR3 spans 17 residues. Written as DNA, the CDR3 is TGTGCCAGCAGTGAATCTTGGGTGGGAGGTCAGCACTATGGCTACACCTTC. Translated, it gives CASSESWVGGQHYGYTF.

The rearrangement joins TRBV6-2 or TRBV6-3 to TRBJ1-4; D not resolved. From germline, CDR1 is MNHEY and CDR2 SVGEGT. V dropped 3 bases and J dropped 17 bases, with 16 bases sitting between them. The CDR3 is 12 residues long. The CDR3 sequence is CASSYFTREFFF. For the CDR3, the DNA is TGTGCCAGCAGTTATTTTACGCGAGAGTTTTTTTTT.

The V and J genes are TRBV6-5 and TRBJ1-2; D is undetermined. CDR1 MNHEY and CDR2 SVGAGI come from the germline V gene. V was shortened by 0 bases and J by 2 bases, with 10 bases between the two germline ends. The CDR3 runs to 15 residues. The CDR3 is CASSYSPGSNYGYTF. The CDR3, as DNA: TGTGCCAGCAGTTACTCGCCGGGTTCGAACTATGGCTACACCTTC.

The V gene is TRBV30, the J gene TRBJ2-6; D not resolved. This CDR3 spans 14 amino acids. V shed 3 bases and J shed 1 base, with 7 bases lying between them. In germline, CDR1 is GTSNPN, CDR2 SVGIG (reference sequence). Here the CDR3 reads CAWRWQSGANVLTF. CDR3 coding DNA: TGTGCCTGGAGATGGCAGTCTGGGGCCAACGTCCTGACTTTC.

This clone has only a few counts. The CDR3 is CASSYSEGRSSYEQYF. The CDR3, as DNA: TGTGCCAGCAGTTACTCTGAGGGTCGAAGCTCCTACGAGCAGTACTTC. The chain employs TRBV6-5 and TRBJ2-7, with D possibly being TRBD2 (5 bases). This CDR3 contains 16 residues. Germline CDR1 reads MNHEY; CDR2 reads SVGAGI. The V end lost 0 bases, the J end lost 0 bases, and 12 bases lay between the germline ends.

The chain couples TRBV10-2 to TRBJ1-4; D unresolved. V gave up 4 bases and J gave up 0 bases, with 9 bases separating them. The CDR3 covers 15 residues. Germline V gives CDR1 WSHSY, CDR2 SAAADI. The CDR3 nucleotides are TGCGCCAGCAGTGGACACGAGACAACTAATGAAAAACTGTTTTTT. Its protein is CASSGHETTNEKLFF.

The chain uses TRBV7-2 and TRBJ2-1; 10 positions agree with TRBD2. The trim removed 5 bases at V and 16 bases at J, leaving 11 bases unmatched. The CDR3 has 13 residues. CDR1 and CDR2 (germline): SGHTA, FQGNSA. The CDR3 sequence: CASSLPSTSGIFF. CDR3 coding DNA: TGTGCCAGCAGCCTGCCAAGTACTAGCGGGATATTCTTC.

The J gene is TRBJ2-1, the V gene TRBV9; 14 nucleotides agree with TRBD2. The J segment lost 6 bases and the V segment lost 4 bases, leaving 6 bases of the junction unmatched. Germline loops: CDR1 SGDLS, CDR2 YYNGEE. This CDR3 region has 16 residues. The CDR3 protein is CASSPATSGGVNEQFF. In DNA, the CDR3 is TGTGCCAGCAGCCCCGCGACTAGCGGGGGGGTCAATGAGCAGTTCTTC.

The V gene is TRBV19, the J gene TRBJ1-5; TRBD1 agrees at 12 bases. Germline trimming cut 4 bases from V and 6 bases from J; bases unmatched to any gene: 7. Germline CDR1 reads LNHDA; CDR2 reads SQIVND (reference sequence). This CDR3 is 16 amino acids long. The CDR3 DNA reads TGTGCCAGTAGTACCACGGGACAGGGGGCGGCTCAGCCCCAGCATTTT. It translates to CASSTTGQGAAQPQHF. Drawing the rest from reference TRBV19 and TRBJ1-5, the complete variable domain is DGGITQSPKYLFRKEGQNVTLSCEQNLNHDAMYWYRQDPGQGLRLIYYSQIVNDFQKGDIAEGYSVSREKKESFPLTVTSAQKNPTAFYLCASSTTGQGAAQPQHFGDGTRLSIL.

The chain recombines TRBV12-5 with TRBJ2-7; maybe TRBD2 (6 bases). Germline CDR1 reads LGHNT; CDR2 reads FRNRAP. The CDR3 contains 18 residues. Deletions cut 0 bases from V and 1 base from J, with 19 bases between. The CDR3 coding sequence is TGTGCTAGTGGTTTGGTAATTCAGGGAGGTACGGGGTCCTACGAGCAGTACTTC. Amino acid sequence: CASGLVIQGGTGSYEQYF.

This clone was found once. The J gene is TRBJ2-7, the V gene TRBV6-5, with 8 nucleotides matching TRBD2. V shed 6 bases, J shed 0 bases, and the junction held 4 bases outside the gene matches. CDR1 is MNHEY, CDR2 SVGAGI, per germline. There are 14 residues in the CDR3. The CDR3 DNA is TGTGCCAGCAGCCCCGGGGGGGCCTCCTACGAGCAGTACTTC. Translation: CASSPGGASYEQYF.

The V gene is TRBV2, the J gene TRBJ2-2, with 10 bases fitting TRBD2. V lost 3 bases to trimming and J lost 5 bases; unmatched junction nucleotides: 6. Per the germline V gene, CDR1 is SNHLY and CDR2 is FYNNEI. CDR3 length: 16 amino acids. The CDR3 loop reads CASSELSGRSTGELFF. The CDR3 bases are TGTGCCAGCAGTGAGCTTAGCGGGAGGAGTACCGGGGAGCTGTTTTTT.

This clone was found once. V is TRBV27 and J is TRBJ2-7; 8 nucleotides agree with TRBD1. After removal of 2 bases from V and 4 bases from J, the junction contained 4 bases not matched to a gene. This CDR3 has 14 residues. Germline CDR1 and CDR2: MNHEY and SMNVEV (reference sequence). The CDR3 reads CASSLGGQGYEQYF. CDR3 coding DNA: TGTGCCAGCAGTTTAGGAGGACAGGGATACGAGCAGTACTTC.

The chain uses TRBV6-1 and TRBJ2-1; 8 nucleotides match TRBD2. The CDR3 totals 14 residues. Germline V gene sequence: CDR1 MNHNS, CDR2 SASEGT. After removal of 3 bases from V and 8 bases from J, the junction contained 6 bases not matched to a gene. For the CDR3, the DNA is TGTGCCAGCAGTGACGGCGGGGGGCCTTATGAGCAGTTCTTC. Amino acid sequence: CASSDGGGPYEQFF.

This clone was seen just once. J is TRBJ1-2 and V is TRBV18, with D unresolved. V lost 2 bases to trimming and J lost 1 base, with 5 bases between them. This CDR3 spans 13 amino acids. The V gene's germline CDR1 is KGHSH and CDR2 LQKENI. The CDR3 is CASSPADNYGYTF. DNA for the CDR3: TGTGCCAGCTCACCAGCGGATAACTATGGCTACACCTTC.

V usage is TRBV10-2 and J usage is TRBJ2-7; D may be TRBD1 (6 bases). CDR1 is WSHSY, CDR2 SAAADI, per germline. CDR3 length: 12 amino acids. V was cut by 6 bases and J by 3 bases, with 9 bases left in between. The CDR3 loop reads CASSEQGYEQYF. The CDR3 DNA is TGCGCCAGCAGCGAACAGGGCTACGAGCAGTACTTC.

The V gene is TRBV4-1, the J gene TRBJ1-5; 7 bases line up with TRBD1. Germline CDR1 and CDR2: MGHRA and YSYEKL. J gave up 6 bases and V 4 bases, and 6 bases lay outside the gene matches. The CDR3 contains 14 residues. The CDR3 reads CASSPKTGVQPQHF. The CDR3 DNA sequence: TGCGCCAGCAGCCCGAAAACAGGGGTTCAGCCCCAGCATTTT.

The rearrangement joins TRBV7-9 to TRBJ1-1; 9 nucleotides line up with TRBD1. Per the germline V gene, CDR1 is SEHNR and CDR2 is FQNEAQ (reference sequence). V was pared by 5 bases and J by 3 bases, with 4 bases of the junction left unmatched. The CDR3 has 14 residues. The CDR3 here is CASSAGQGYTEAFF. The CDR3 nucleotides read TGTGCCAGCAGCGCCGGACAGGGGTACACTGAAGCTTTCTTT. The full variable domain, in which reference TRBV7-9 and TRBJ1-1 provide the parts outside the CDR3, is DTGVSQNPRHKITKRGQNVTFRCDPISEHNRLYWYRQTLGQGPEFLTYFQNEAQLEKSRLLSDRFSAERPKGSFSTLEIQRTEQGDSAMYLCASSAGQGYTEAFFGQGTRLTVV.

V and J are TRBV5-1 and TRBJ2-3; 11 bases fit TRBD1. CDR3 length equals 15 residues. Germline CDR1 is SGHRS and CDR2 is YFSETQ. V was pared by 4 bases and J by 5 bases, with 6 bases of the junction left unmatched. In DNA, the CDR3 is TGCGCCAGCAGCATCGGACAGGGGGCGGTAGATACGCAGTATTTT. This gives the protein CASSIGQGAVDTQYF.

The chain recombines TRBV18 with TRBJ1-1; tentative D call: TRBD1 (5 bases). The CDR3 runs 13 residues. CDR1 is KGHSH and CDR2 is LQKENI in the germline V gene. The V and J ends lost 6 bases and 1 base respectively, with 9 bases between them. The CDR3 loop is CASSGGRNTEAFF. The DNA of the CDR3 is TGTGCCAGCTCCGGGGGTCGGAACACTGAAGCTTTCTTT.

This chain links TRBV6-2 or TRBV6-3 with TRBJ2-3; no clear D. V lost 0 bases to trimming and J lost 5 bases, with 12 bases between them. The CDR3 is 15 residues long. The germline V gene has CDR1 MNHEY and CDR2 SVGEGT. The CDR3 DNA is TGTGCCAGCAGTTACTCGTCTATTCGGGTAGATACGCAGTATTTT. This gives the protein CASSYSSIRVDTQYF.